These 25 T cell receptor beta chains share one sample of origin, sequenced in a study of T cells in localized non-small cell lung cancer. Generated by immunoSEQ multiplex PCR, the TCRdb table keeps only in-frame clones and is missing some. The data hold over 50,000 clones, with approximately 80% observed a single time. This material consisted of peripheral blood mononuclear cells, taken before any cancer treatment. The receptor set was obtained from a man aged 35-75 years with stage III lung adenocarcinoma.

The chain links TRBV6-4 to TRBJ2-3, with 8 bases that match TRBD2. Germline assignment: CDR1 MRHNA and CDR2 SNTAGT. Trimming took 4 bases from V and 5 from J; bases not matched to a gene: 2. The length of the CDR3 is 13 residues. The CDR3: CASSAGGGDTQYF. CDR3 sequence (DNA): TGTGCCAGCAGTGCGGGGGGGGGAGATACGCAGTATTTT.

The V gene is TRBV14, the J gene TRBJ2-1; perhaps TRBD2 as D (5 bases). Trimming left V 4 bases short and J 0 bases short, with 22 bases between. Germline CDR1 SGHDN, CDR2 FVKESK. This CDR3 region has 19 residues. This chain's CDR3 is CASSRGQAWIGSSYNEQFF. CDR3 nucleotide sequence: TGTGCCAGCAGCCGCGGCCAAGCGTGGATAGGGAGCTCCTACAATGAGCAGTTCTTC.

V is TRBV4-1 and J is TRBJ2-7; 9 bases map to TRBD1. With V trimmed by 7 bases and J by 1 base, 11 bases remained unmatched. Looked up from germline, CDR1 is MGHRA and CDR2 is YSYEKL. The CDR3 covers 16 residues. Here the CDR3 reads CASNRGQLVGSYEQYF. Here the CDR3 DNA reads TGCGCCAGCAACAGGGGGCAATTAGTAGGGTCCTACGAGCAGTACTTC.

The chain uses TRBV11-2 and TRBJ2-1; the D gene is possibly TRBD2 (6 bases). This CDR3 is 15 amino acids long. The germline V and J ends were trimmed by 0 bases and 4 bases, with 10 bases remaining between them. In germline, CDR1 is SGHAT, CDR2 FQNNGV. The CDR3 nucleotides are TGTGCCAGCAGCTTAGATGTGGGGGGTTACAATGAGCAGTTCTTC. Its translation is CASSLDVGGYNEQFF.

V and J are TRBV5-1 and TRBJ2-1; perhaps TRBD2 as D (5 bases). The CDR3 is 15 amino acids. The V end lost 0 bases, the J end lost 7 bases, and 14 bases lay between the germline ends. Germline values: CDR1 SGHRS, CDR2 YFSETQ. The CDR3 here is CASSLGVALGNEQFF. The CDR3 region has the DNA TGCGCCAGCAGCTTGGGGGTAGCGCTAGGGAATGAGCAGTTCTTC.

The chain carries TRBV14 and TRBJ2-7, with D possibly being TRBD2 (6 bases). The germline V and J ends were trimmed by 3 bases and 3 bases, with 21 bases remaining between them. The CDR3 totals 17 residues. Germline V gene data show CDR1 as SGHDN and CDR2 as FVKESK. CDR3 loop: CASSHGGLGGKNYEQYF. Here the CDR3 DNA reads TGTGCCAGCAGCCATGGAGGCTTAGGAGGGAAGAACTACGAGCAGTACTTC.

The J gene is TRBJ2-4, the V gene TRBV5-1; D possibly uses TRBD1 or TRBD2 (5 bases each). CDR3 length equals 13 residues. V dropped 5 bases and J dropped 9 bases, with 15 bases sitting between them. From germline, CDR1 is SGHRS and CDR2 YFSETQ. The CDR3 sequence is CASRGTLDGIQYF. The CDR3 coding sequence is TGCGCCAGCAGGGGGACGCTTGATGGCATTCAGTACTTC.

The chain combines TRBV28 with TRBJ1-2, with a possible D match to TRBD1 (6 bases). Germline CDR1 reads MDHEN; CDR2 reads SYDVKM. With 4 bases removed from V and 5 bases from J, the gap between germline ends came to 20 bases. The CDR3 covers 16 residues. This CDR3 reads CASSSTRQATGYGYTF. The CDR3 DNA sequence: TGTGCCAGCAGTTCGACCCGACAGGCGACTGGATATGGCTACACCTTC.

This chain links TRBV12-5 with TRBJ2-1; D may match TRBD1 or TRBD2 (6 bases each). In germline, CDR1 is LGHNT, CDR2 FRNRAP. CDR3 length: 14 amino acids. Trimming shortened V by 1 base and J by 6 bases, and 10 bases separated the two germline ends. CDR3 sequence reads: CASGLEGGFNEQFF. The CDR3 DNA reads TGTGCTAGTGGTTTGGAGGGGGGATTCAATGAGCAGTTCTTC.

J is TRBJ2-3 and V is TRBV9; maybe TRBD1 (6 bases). Looked up from germline, CDR1 is SGDLS and CDR2 is YYNGEE. V shed 2 bases and J shed 2 bases, with 9 bases lying between them. The length of the CDR3 is 14 residues. CDR3 sequence: CASSVTGLTDTQYF. The CDR3 DNA reads as TGTGCCAGCAGCGTTACAGGGCTCACAGATACGCAGTATTTT.

The chain couples TRBV7-9 to TRBJ1-3; the D gene is possibly TRBD1 (5 bases). Germline V gene lookup returns CDR1 SEHNR and CDR2 FQNEAQ (reference sequence). CDR3 length: 17 amino acids. V dropped 1 base and J dropped 4 bases, with 17 bases sitting between them. DNA of the CDR3: TGTGCCAGCAGCTTAGGCTCGGGCCGGGACGTAGGAAACACCATATATTTT. Its protein product is CASSLGSGRDVGNTIYF.

The chain couples TRBV2 to TRBJ1-1, with D unclear. The germline gives CDR1 SNHLY, CDR2 FYNNEI. The CDR3 length is 13 residues. The V end was cut by 8 bases, the J end by 3 bases, with 13 bases between. The CDR3 bases are TGTGCCAGCGGGGAGCCATGGGACACTGAAGCTTTCTTT. Its translation: CASGEPWDTEAFF.

The chain has TRBV9 and TRBJ1-2, with no clear D. Trimming pared 4 bases from V and 4 bases from J, leaving 8 bases between. The V gene's germline CDR1 is SGDLS and CDR2 YYNGEE. There are 12 residues in the CDR3. The CDR3 coding sequence is TGTGCCAGCAGCTCGGTACCCTATGGCTACACCTTC. This translates into CASSSVPYGYTF.

The count of this clone is one. V is TRBV11-2 and J is TRBJ1-4; maybe TRBD1 (6 bases). Germline CDR1 SGHAT, CDR2 FQNNGV. V was shortened by 3 bases and J by 5 bases, with 10 bases between the two germline ends. The CDR3 contains 14 residues. This CDR3 is CASSFRGWNEKLFF. The CDR3 nucleotides are TGTGCCAGCAGCTTCAGGGGATGGAATGAAAAACTGTTTTTT.

The V and J genes are TRBV13 and TRBJ1-1; D is perhaps TRBD1 (6 bases). The CDR3 spans 14 residues. Trimming removed 0 bases from V and 1 base from J, with 6 bases in between. Germline CDR1 and CDR2: PRHDT and FYEKMQ (reference sequence). CDR3: CASSLGRGNTEAFF. Here the CDR3 DNA reads TGTGCCAGCAGCTTAGGCAGGGGGAACACTGAAGCTTTCTTT.

The chain is built from TRBV7-9 and TRBJ2-5; D not certain. This CDR3 is built from 13 residues. CDR1 and CDR2 (germline): SEHNR, FQNEAQ (reference sequence). V lost 5 bases and J 2 bases, leaving 9 bases between the germline ends. The CDR3 loop reads CASSPEVQETQYF. The CDR3, as DNA: TGTGCCAGCAGCCCCGAGGTTCAAGAGACCCAGTACTTC.

The rearrangement uses TRBV2 and TRBJ2-7; the D call may be TRBD1 or TRBD2 (6 bases each). The germline V gene has CDR1 SNHLY and CDR2 FYNNEI. The CDR3 runs to 12 residues. Trimming took off 1 base at V and 8 bases at J, with 9 bases between the two ends. CDR3 protein: CASSEVRGQQYF. DNA of the CDR3: TGTGCCAGCAGTGAAGTACGGGGGCAGCAGTACTTC.

The chain uses TRBV2 and TRBJ2-1; maybe TRBD1 (5 bases). V was pared by 4 bases and J by 4 bases, with 11 bases between. CDR3 length equals 14 residues. CDR1 SNHLY and CDR2 FYNNEI come from the germline V gene. The CDR3 spells CASSGQILYNEQFF. In DNA form, the CDR3 reads TGTGCCAGCAGTGGACAGATATTATACAATGAGCAGTTCTTC.

This chain links TRBV13 with TRBJ2-1, with 9 bases lining up with TRBD2. Germline values: CDR1 PRHDT, CDR2 FYEKMQ (reference sequence). V dropped 4 bases and J dropped 2; count of bases not matched to a gene: 15. The CDR3 is 19 residues long. The CDR3 reads CASSSQGGVAGETYNEQFF. In nucleotides, the CDR3 is TGTGCCAGCAGCTCTCAGGGCGGGGTAGCGGGAGAGACCTACAATGAGCAGTTCTTC. The variable domain in full, with the rest retrieved from reference TRBV13 and TRBJ2-1, is AAGVIQSPRHLIKEKRETATLKCYPIPRHDTVYWYQQGPGQDPQFLISFYEKMQSDKGSIPDRFSAQQFSDYHSELNMSSLELGDSALYFCASSSQGGVAGETYNEQFFGPGTRLTVL.

This clone showed up just a few times. The J gene is TRBJ1-5, the V gene TRBV4-1; D gene uncertain. Trimming removed 4 bases from V and 5 bases from J, with 18 bases in between. The CDR3 has 16 amino acids. Germline V CDR1 and CDR2: MGHRA, YSYEKL. The CDR3 bases are TGCGCCAGCAGCCCGGCGGACCGGACGGGAGATCAGCCCCAGCATTTT. Translation: CASSPADRTGDQPQHF.

V and J are TRBV28 and TRBJ2-7, with 10 bases fitting TRBD1. V was pared by 6 bases and J by 8 bases, with 7 bases of the junction left unmatched. This CDR3 spans 13 amino acids. The germline CDR1 and CDR2 sequences are MDHEN and SYDVKM. This CDR3 reads CASRPGQGGKQYF. As DNA, the CDR3 is TGTGCCAGCAGACCCGGACAGGGGGGTAAGCAGTACTTC.

V is TRBV4-2 and J is TRBJ2-1; TRBD2 agrees at 11 bases. The J segment lost 4 bases and the V segment lost 5 bases, leaving 7 bases of the junction unmatched. The CDR3 spans 16 residues. Germline V gene lookup returns CDR1 LGHNA and CDR2 YNFKEQ. The CDR3 spells CASSSRLAGPYNEQFF. The CDR3 DNA follows: TGTGCCAGCAGCTCGCGACTAGCGGGACCTTACAATGAGCAGTTCTTC.

The chain employs TRBV29-1 and TRBJ2-5, with D possibly being TRBD2 (5 bases). The CDR3 is 13 residues long. CDR1 and CDR2 from the germline V gene are SQVTM and ANQGSEA. V shed 3 bases and J shed 4 bases, with 12 bases lying between them. The CDR3 nucleotides read TGCAGCGTTGAGAACGGGGTCGGAGAGACCCAGTACTTC. Protein sequence: CSVENGVGETQYF.

The chain joins TRBV15 to TRBJ2-1, with TRBD2 as a possible D gene (6 bases). Germline V gene lookup returns CDR1 LNHNV and CDR2 YYDKDF (reference sequence). Trimming pared 3 bases from V and 14 bases from J, leaving 20 bases between. The CDR3 loop spans 14 amino acids. This chain's CDR3 is CATSREGEGFPKFF. As DNA, the CDR3 is TGTGCCACCAGCAGGGAGGGAGAGGGGTTTCCAAAGTTCTTC.

This chain uses TRBV5-6 with TRBJ1-1; unclear D gene. The CDR3 loop spans 15 amino acids. Looked up from germline, CDR1 is SGHDT and CDR2 is YYEEEE. V dropped 4 bases and J dropped 1 base, with 14 bases sitting between them. The CDR3 DNA is TGTGCCAGCAGCGCCTTGACGGACGGGAACACTGAAGCTTTCTTT. It codes for CASSALTDGNTEAFF.